The TCR beta chain under discussion was sequenced for a study of human T cells and chemical hapten exposure. The CDR3 spans 14 residues. In germline, CDR1 is SGHAT, CDR2 FQNNGV. V lost 5 bases to trimming and J lost 2 bases; unmatched junction nucleotides: 1. MiXCR, run by TCRdb on the RACE reads, gives a single entry per CDR3 protein. The table records 33,000 or so distinct CDR3 sequences, roughly an eighth of them present only once. The time point is: pre-sensitization, week 0. Sample treatment: therapeutic diphenylcyclopropenone sensitization with weekly scalp DPC. The total RNA was obtained from whole blood that was not fractionated. This clonotype was seen repeatedly, ten times or more. Its target is not known. The study, taken as a whole, reports: Expanded TCR counts at PT1 were positively correlated with the patch test score. It should be noted that donors had alopecia, so their immune response may differ from healthy people's.

Here the sequenced sample was whole blood, taken in connection with sensitization to the hapten diphenylcyclopropenone (DPC). This receptor was obtained from a middle-aged woman with alopecia areata. Some clones in this sample may be carry-over from other donors' samples. V gene TRBV11-2 combines with J gene TRBJ1-2; 11 bases are a match to TRBD1. CDR3 DNA sequence: TGTGCCAGCAGCCGGACAGGGGGCAACTATGGCTACACCTTC. It yields the protein CASSRTGGNYGYTF.